A selection of T cell receptor beta chains follows, all from one sample in a study of CXCR4 blockade with PD-1 therapy in pancreatic cancer. The table came from immunoSEQ multiplex PCR; TCRdb's copy has only in-frame clones and leaves some out. The table has about 5,900 clones, approximately 40% seen once; the top ten hold over 10%. The material sequenced was tumor tissue. The receptors derive from a human donor with pancreatic ductal adenocarcinoma. Each CDR3 is given with its conserved first and last residue. The order of the fields is D gene, V gene, clone size, J gene, CDR3 protein, CDR3 DNA. The D gene is left open where the match is weak. Clone size is given for some rows only: seen once, a few or many times, or a class if the clone is expanded.

D gene: -; V gene: TRBV7-6; clone size: few; J gene: TRBJ2-5; CDR3 protein: CASSNRGGRETQYF; CDR3 DNA: TGTGCCAGCAGTAACAGGGGAGGGCGAGAGACCCAGTACTTC
D gene: -; V gene: TRBV19; clone size: -; J gene: TRBJ2-4; CDR3 protein: CASSRAAGAAKNIQYF; CDR3 DNA: TGTGCCAGTAGTCGCGCTGCCGGGGCGGCCAAAAACATTCAGTACTTC
D gene: -; V gene: TRBV29-1; clone size: -; J gene: TRBJ2-3; CDR3 protein: CSVEGLIYTDTQYF; CDR3 DNA: TGCAGCGTTGAAGGCCTGATATACACAGATACGCAGTATTTT
D gene: -; V gene: TRBV6-8; clone size: few; J gene: TRBJ1-4; CDR3 protein: CASSLERAEKLFF; CDR3 DNA: TGTGCCAGCAGTTTGGAGAGGGCTGAAAAACTGTTTTTT
D gene: TRBD2; V gene: TRBV11-3; clone size: many; J gene: TRBJ2-5; CDR3 protein: CASSPRIRTSGFQETQYF; CDR3 DNA: TGTGCCAGCAGCCCTAGGATCCGGACTAGCGGGTTCCAAGAGACCCAGTACTTC
D gene: -; V gene: TRBV11-3; clone size: many; J gene: TRBJ2-5; CDR3 protein: CASSPLEGHETQYF; CDR3 DNA: TGTGCCAGCAGCCCTTTGGAGGGCCACGAGACCCAGTACTTC
D gene: -; V gene: TRBV18; clone size: -; J gene: TRBJ2-1; CDR3 protein: CASSPPGSGPTYNEQFF; CDR3 DNA: TGTGCCAGCTCACCACCAGGCAGCGGGCCCACCTACAATGAGCAGTTCTTC
D gene: TRBD1; V gene: TRBV19; clone size: -; J gene: TRBJ2-7; CDR3 protein: CASSRTGLSSYEQYF; CDR3 DNA: TGTGCCAGTAGCCGGACAGGGCTAAGCTCCTACGAGCAGTACTTC
D gene: -; V gene: TRBV4-1; clone size: medium-sized; J gene: TRBJ1-1; CDR3 protein: CASSQYQTGNTEAFF; CDR3 DNA: TGCGCCAGCAGCCAATATCAGACAGGGAACACTGAAGCTTTCTTT
D gene: -; V gene: TRBV25-1; clone size: -; J gene: TRBJ1-2; CDR3 protein: CASRDPNYGYTF; CDR3 DNA: TGTGCCAGCAGAGACCCCAACTATGGCTACACCTTC
D gene: -; V gene: TRBV29-1; clone size: -; J gene: TRBJ2-7; CDR3 protein: CSVEDRAGNSYEQYF; CDR3 DNA: TGCAGCGTTGAAGATCGAGCAGGGAACTCCTACGAGCAGTACTTC
D gene: -; V gene: TRBV5-1; clone size: -; J gene: TRBJ2-2; CDR3 protein: CASSLLGDGTGELFF; CDR3 DNA: TGCGCCAGCAGCTTGTTGGGGGATGGCACCGGGGAGCTGTTTTTT